One T cell receptor beta chain is described in this entry. CDR1 and CDR2 from the germline V gene are GTSNPN and SVGIG (reference sequence). V dropped 1 base and J dropped 2 bases, with 9 bases sitting between them. The CDR3 has 14 residues. The PCR ran on 60 Vbeta and 13 Jbeta primers. Sequencing used immunoSEQ multiplex PCR; TCRdb keeps in-frame clones, though not all of them. The data contain nearly 110,000 clones, 65% to 80% of them singletons. The data originate from a study of cytomegalovirus exposure and HLA in healthy donors. Sequences were obtained from PBMCs. The sequence was obtained from a male donor in good health and CMV-seronegative. The chain carries TRBV30 and TRBJ2-1, with D perhaps TRBD1 (5 bases). CDR3 nucleotides: TGTGCCTGGAGTGACAGGCGAACCTACAATGAGCAGTTCTTC. This translates into CAWSDRRTYNEQFF.